The rows below give T cell receptor beta chains drawn from one sample of a study of shared clonotypes between healthy human individuals. Only in-frame clones appear in the TCRdb table, and some are missing; sequencing was by immunoSEQ multiplex PCR. The sample records more than 2 million clones, over 85% being singletons. The sequenced sample consisted of naive CD8+ T cells sorted from blood. The source is a man between 18 and 35 years old in good health. Each CDR3 is given with its conserved first and last residue. Each record gives: D gene, V gene, J gene, clone size, CDR3 DNA, CDR3 protein. The D gene is left open where the match is weak. Clone size is stated in some rows and not others, as once, few, many or a class when expanded.

d_call: NA; v_call: TRBV6-1; j_call: TRBJ2-7; clone_size: once; cdr3_nt: TGTGCCAGTAACGCAAGGAAACTTACCCCCTACGAGCAGTACTTC; cdr3_aa: CASNARKLTPYEQYF
d_call: NA; v_call: TRBV30; j_call: TRBJ2-4; clone_size: NA; cdr3_nt: TGTGCCTGGACAATTAGCCGGGGACAAAGGAACATTCAGTACTTC; cdr3_aa: CAWTISRGQRNIQYF
d_call: NA; v_call: TRBV2; j_call: TRBJ2-1; clone_size: NA; cdr3_nt: TGTGCCAGCAGTGAAGAGATTGTCTACAATGAGCAGTTCTTC; cdr3_aa: CASSEEIVYNEQFF
d_call: TRBD2; v_call: TRBV29-1; j_call: TRBJ2-1; clone_size: NA; cdr3_nt: TGCAGCGTTGAAACCGCTAGCGGGGGGTACAATGAGCAGTTCTTC; cdr3_aa: CSVETASGGYNEQFF
d_call: NA; v_call: TRBV28; j_call: TRBJ2-7; clone_size: NA; cdr3_nt: TGTGCCACCACCGGCAGCTCCTACGAGCAGTACTTC; cdr3_aa: CATTGSSYEQYF
d_call: TRBD1; v_call: TRBV5-6; j_call: TRBJ2-5; clone_size: NA; cdr3_nt: TGTGCCAGCAGCTCGGGACAGCAAGAGACCCAGTACTTC; cdr3_aa: CASSSGQQETQYF
d_call: TRBD1; v_call: TRBV4-1; j_call: TRBJ1-5; clone_size: NA; cdr3_nt: TGCGCCAGCAGCCAAGACGAGACAGGGGGCGCTTTTAGCAATCAGCCCCAGCATTTT; cdr3_aa: CASSQDETGGAFSNQPQHF
d_call: TRBD1; v_call: TRBV7-9; j_call: TRBJ2-2; clone_size: once; cdr3_nt: TGTGCCAGCAGCTTGGACAGGGGACTCTCGAACACCGGGGAGCTGTTTTTT; cdr3_aa: CASSLDRGLSNTGELFF
d_call: NA; v_call: TRBV29-1; j_call: TRBJ2-1; clone_size: NA; cdr3_nt: TGCAGCGTTGAACAGGCTGAGCAGTTCTTC; cdr3_aa: CSVEQAEQFF
d_call: NA; v_call: TRBV1; j_call: TRBJ2-7; clone_size: NA; cdr3_nt: TGCACCAGCAGTCCCGTTAGCGGGGGCCCCTCCGAGCAGTACTTC; cdr3_aa: CTSSPVSGGPSEQYF
d_call: TRBD2; v_call: TRBV18; j_call: TRBJ2-3; clone_size: NA; cdr3_nt: TGTGCCAGCTCACCACCTTCCGGGAGGGCAGATACGCAGTATTTT; cdr3_aa: CASSPPSGRADTQYF
d_call: NA; v_call: TRBV4-3; j_call: TRBJ2-1; clone_size: NA; cdr3_nt: TGCGCCAGCAGCCAGGGGCAGGGCTTCAATGAGCAGTTCTTC; cdr3_aa: CASSQGQGFNEQFF
d_call: NA; v_call: TRBV30; j_call: TRBJ2-1; clone_size: once; cdr3_nt: TGTGCCGCTGATGAGCAGTTCTTC; cdr3_aa: CAADEQFF
d_call: NA; v_call: TRBV4-3; j_call: TRBJ2-7; clone_size: NA; cdr3_nt: TGCGCCAGCAGCCAAGGGAACGGGTTCTACGAGCAGTACTTC; cdr3_aa: CASSQGNGFYEQYF
d_call: NA; v_call: TRBV4-1; j_call: TRBJ2-7; clone_size: NA; cdr3_nt: TGCGCCAGCAGCCCTACCCCCAGGGGGGACGAGCAGTACTTC; cdr3_aa: CASSPTPRGDEQYF
d_call: TRBD1; v_call: TRBV5-1; j_call: TRBJ2-2; clone_size: NA; cdr3_nt: TGCGCCAGCAGCCTCTTGACAGGGGGCAGCACCGGGGAGCTGTTTTTT; cdr3_aa: CASSLLTGGSTGELFF
d_call: TRBD2; v_call: TRBV10-2; j_call: TRBJ2-5; clone_size: NA; cdr3_nt: TGCGCCAGCAGTGAGTCGAGACTAGCGAGAGAAGAGACCCAGTACTTC; cdr3_aa: CASSESRLAREETQYF
d_call: NA; v_call: TRBV11-2; j_call: TRBJ2-7; clone_size: NA; cdr3_nt: TGTGCCAGCAGCCCCCCCCTATGGATCGAGCAGTACTTC; cdr3_aa: CASSPPLWIEQYF
d_call: TRBD2; v_call: TRBV5-6; j_call: TRBJ2-1; clone_size: NA; cdr3_nt: TGTGCCAGCAGCTTGGAAGCGGGAGCTAATGAGCAGTTCTTC; cdr3_aa: CASSLEAGANEQFF
d_call: NA; v_call: TRBV7-8; j_call: TRBJ1-3; clone_size: NA; cdr3_nt: TGTGCCAGCAGCTTGGGGGGCGAGGGTTATGGAAACACCATATATTTT; cdr3_aa: CASSLGGEGYGNTIYF
d_call: NA; v_call: TRBV7-9; j_call: TRBJ2-7; clone_size: NA; cdr3_nt: TGTGCCAGCAGCTCCACCGTCGGAAGCGAGCAGTACTTC; cdr3_aa: CASSSTVGSEQYF
d_call: NA; v_call: TRBV7-9; j_call: TRBJ2-7; clone_size: NA; cdr3_nt: TGTGCCAGCAGCTCAAGGACAGTCTTGAGCTCCTACGAGCAGTACTTC; cdr3_aa: CASSSRTVLSSYEQYF
d_call: NA; v_call: TRBV11-2; j_call: TRBJ1-2; clone_size: NA; cdr3_nt: TGTGCCAGCAGCCTAAAGGGGGATCGGGCTAACTATGGCTACACCTTC; cdr3_aa: CASSLKGDRANYGYTF